Reported below is one T cell receptor (beta chain). Its antigen remains unknown. Within the sample, other DNA sequences also encode this same CDR3. Using immunoSEQ multiplex PCR, the repertoire was profiled, and TCRdb retains in-frame clones only, with some absent. The data show a few million clones, around nine tenths seen once. The data originate from a study of shared clonotypes between healthy human individuals. Points from the study as a whole: Expectations were that clonotype sharing among donors would be affected by sequencing depth. Despite large depth, rarefaction showed incomplete sorted-subset sequencing. Represented diversity, genetic and exposure-history alike, was limited by few donors.

The CDR3 is 13 amino acids. The germline V and J ends were trimmed by 5 bases and 0 bases, with 9 bases remaining between them. Germline values: CDR1 SGDLS, CDR2 YYNGEE. Sequenced: naive CD4+ T cells sorted from blood. The subset was: CD45RA+ positively selected. This sequence was found in a man younger than 35 in good health. The chain joins TRBV9 to TRBJ2-7; D is perhaps TRBD1 or TRBD2 (5 bases each). The CDR3 protein is CASSVGASYEQYF. CDR3 DNA sequence: TGTGCCAGCAGTGTCGGGGCCTCCTACGAGCAGTACTTC. Full variable domain (outside the CDR3, taken from reference TRBV9 and TRBJ2-7): DSGVTQTPKHLITATGQRVTLRCSPRSGDLSVYWYQQSLDQGLQFLIQYYNGEERAKGNILERFSAQQFPDLHSELNLSSLELGDSALYFCASSVGASYEQYFGPGTRLTVT.